This TCR beta chain was identified during a study of blood T cells in healthy people across ages (dated by TCRdb to the mid-2010s). Study-wide context: In model experiments, template switching captured about one uniquely barcoded TCR beta cDNA molecule for every two T cells. Using deep sequencing normalized with unique cDNA molecular identifiers, the study measured how TCR beta repertoire diversity changes with age. Donors were grouped into four age groups: young (average approximately 15 years), middle-aged (less than 40), aged (over 55) and long-lived (around 80). To avoid experimental bias, donors of different ages were distributed randomly across sequencing lanes. For two donors (one aged 18 to 29 and one aged 80 or older), the study analyzed two additional independent replicas of 1 million unique cDNA reads from the same blood draw. What the work shows at the level of the full study, not this receptor alone: Compared with the aged group, the long-lived group had more naive CD4+ T cells, fewer expanded clones and increased TCR diversity, suggesting age selection. As age increased, observed TCR beta diversity per million T cells dropped in a roughly linear way, and a significant reduction was already evident by age 40. Because profiling used bulk unsorted PBMCs, naive and antigen-experienced compartments could not be compared conclusively. Donor CMV infection status was unknown, potentially confounding age-related changes in expanded clonotypes. Estimates of total diversity from one million sequenced T cells were regarded as lower bounds and underestimates. There was a strong correlation between observed TCR beta diversity and the percentage of naive T cells measured by flow cytometry.

Systemically healthy Caucasian individuals from Russia, approximately 39 in total and aged roughly 6 to 95 years, were included as donors. Each donor gave around 9.9 milliliters of peripheral blood, collected into EDTA-treated Vacutainer tubes. Ficoll-Paque density-gradient centrifugation was used to isolate PBMCs, with at least 7 million obtained per sample. Trizol reagent was used to extract total RNA from the PBMCs, yielding at least 5.5 micrograms per sample. For every donor, an aliquot of PBMCs went through flow cytometry to measure the percentages of naive CD45RAhigh/CD27high T cells. A word on this clonotype: Its target antigen remains unknown. No much larger clone exists at a distance of one base, and base qualities are not known.

V lost 2 bases and J lost 5 bases, and the count of bases not matched to a germline gene is 12. CDR1 SNHLY and CDR2 FYNNEI are derived from the germline V gene. From its cysteine to its phenylalanine, the CDR3 spans 17 amino acids. The sequence is cut down to CDR3 DNA, 51 bases in frame from base 1. Library creation used 5' RACE. Sequenced using an Illumina HiSeq 2500. The second PCR ran for about 6 to 12 cycles and used a J-beta primer mix along with a sample-barcoded 5' primer. A unique molecular identifier was introduced onto each TCR beta cDNA molecule by a template-switch 5' adaptor carrying 12 random nucleotides. At least 2.5 million CDR3-containing paired-end reads were obtained from each sample. All of the RNA was converted into first-strand cDNA using the Mint cDNA synthesis kit, with a TRBC-specific oligonucleotide serving as the primer. Following uracil-DNA glycosylase treatment, a first 18-cycle PCR with universal primers M1SS and BC2_uni_R was performed on all cDNA. The original pipeline was this. Normalization of each sample was performed by random selection of 1 million high-quality reads, each carrying a distinct molecular identifier. Instead of being binned into consensus sequences, reads with shared molecular identifiers were discarded. CDR3 identification, clonotype clustering and error correction used MiTCR with a Q25 quality threshold and the strictest error-elimination algorithm. A nonparametric unseen species model using Euler transformation provided a lower-bound estimate of total TCR beta diversity. TCRdb trimmed public reads at Q25 via fastp, called clones via MiXCR and kept in-frame beta chains. When rows share a CDR3 protein, they turn into one entry using the most common DNA and genes. These V and J calls are TCRdb output, not the study's own analysis. Present in this sample are roughly 800,000 distinct CDR3 sequences, 35% to 40% of which were seen just once. The ten largest clonotypes hold under 15% of the sample.

The TCR originated in a man aged 18 to 29 in good health. The sequence joins TRBV2 to TRBJ1-2; 9 junctional bases match TRBD1. Material: blood. The CDR3 reads as follows: CASSEPGGQGRQYGYTF. The sequenced DNA: TGTGCCAGCAGTGAACCCGGCGGACAGGGGAGACAGTATGGCTACACCTTC.